This T cell receptor beta chain stems from a study of blood T cell repertoires in COVID-19. Study information: T cells, B-cell-depleted T cells, or PBMCs provided the cDNA or gDNA that served as material.

Original processing notes: Amplification from reference gene primers served as the basis for estimated nucleated cell counts. The method was immunoSEQ multiplex PCR; TCRdb's version includes in-frame clones alone and lacks a portion of them. V, J and clone size were drawn from that table, and D and trimming were deduced from the DNA. The data contain some 200,000 clones, around four fifths of them singletons. The CDR3 runs 15 residues. This receptor was identified in a woman aged 60 to 75 who had recovered from COVID-19. The rearrangement joins TRBV21-1 to TRBJ1-5; the table's TRBD1 call for D was not verified on the DNA. TRBV21-1 is designated a pseudogene. What was sequenced was peripheral blood. DNA for the CDR3: TGTGCCAGCAGCGGGTGGGGACAGACCAATCAGCCCCAGCATTTT. This encodes CASSGWGQTNQPQHF.